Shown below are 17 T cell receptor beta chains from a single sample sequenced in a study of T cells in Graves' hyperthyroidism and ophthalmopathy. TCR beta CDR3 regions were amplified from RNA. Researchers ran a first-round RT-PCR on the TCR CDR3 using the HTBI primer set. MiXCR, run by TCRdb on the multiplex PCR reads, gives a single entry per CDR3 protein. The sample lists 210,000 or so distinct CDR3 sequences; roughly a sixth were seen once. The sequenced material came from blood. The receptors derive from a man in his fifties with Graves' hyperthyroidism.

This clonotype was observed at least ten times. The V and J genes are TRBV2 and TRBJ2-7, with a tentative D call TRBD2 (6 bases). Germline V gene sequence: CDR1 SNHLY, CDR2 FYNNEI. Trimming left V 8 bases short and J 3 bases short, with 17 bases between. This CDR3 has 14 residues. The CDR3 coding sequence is TGTGCCAGCGATCTCGGGAGTGCGGGCTACGAGCAGTACTTC. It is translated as CASDLGSAGYEQYF.

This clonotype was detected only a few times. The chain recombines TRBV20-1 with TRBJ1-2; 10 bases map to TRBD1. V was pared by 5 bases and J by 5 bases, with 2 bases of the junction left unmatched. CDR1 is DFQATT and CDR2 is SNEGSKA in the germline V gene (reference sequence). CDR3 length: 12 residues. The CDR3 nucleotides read TGCAGTGCTCTGGACAGGGGGTATGGCTACACCTTC. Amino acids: CSALDRGYGYTF.

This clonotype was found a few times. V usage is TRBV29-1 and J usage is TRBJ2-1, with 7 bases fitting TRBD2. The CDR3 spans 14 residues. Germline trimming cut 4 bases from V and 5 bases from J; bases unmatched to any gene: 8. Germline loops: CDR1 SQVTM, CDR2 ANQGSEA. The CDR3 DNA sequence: TGCAGCGTTGTGGCGGGGGTGAGGGACAATGAGCAGTTCTTC. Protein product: CSVVAGVRDNEQFF.

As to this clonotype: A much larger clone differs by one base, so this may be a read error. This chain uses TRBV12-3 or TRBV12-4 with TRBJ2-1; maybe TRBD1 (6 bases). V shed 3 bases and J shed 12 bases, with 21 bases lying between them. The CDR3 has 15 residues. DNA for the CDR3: TGTGCCAGCAGTTTTGGACAGAGCCCTATCTATGGGCAGTTCTTC. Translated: CASSFGQSPIYGQFF.

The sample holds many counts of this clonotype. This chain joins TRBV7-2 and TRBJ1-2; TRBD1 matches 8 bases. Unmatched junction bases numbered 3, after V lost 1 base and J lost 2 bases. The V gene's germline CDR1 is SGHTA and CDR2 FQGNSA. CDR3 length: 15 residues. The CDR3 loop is CASSLGTGGNYGYTF. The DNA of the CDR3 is TGTGCCAGCAGCTTAGGAACAGGGGGAAACTATGGCTACACCTTC.

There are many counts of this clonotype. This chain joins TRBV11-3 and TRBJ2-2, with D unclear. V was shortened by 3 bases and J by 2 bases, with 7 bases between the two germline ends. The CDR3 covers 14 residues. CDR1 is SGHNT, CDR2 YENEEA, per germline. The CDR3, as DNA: TGTGCCAGCAGCTTGAGTAGCAACACCGGGGAGCTGTTTTTT. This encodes CASSLSSNTGELFF.

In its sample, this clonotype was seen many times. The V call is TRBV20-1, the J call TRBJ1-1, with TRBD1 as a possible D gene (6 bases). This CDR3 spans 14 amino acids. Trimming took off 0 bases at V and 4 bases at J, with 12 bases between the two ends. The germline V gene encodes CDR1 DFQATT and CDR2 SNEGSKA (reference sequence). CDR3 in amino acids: CSARDGGGGTEAFF. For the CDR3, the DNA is TGCAGTGCTAGAGACGGGGGCGGGGGCACTGAAGCTTTCTTT.

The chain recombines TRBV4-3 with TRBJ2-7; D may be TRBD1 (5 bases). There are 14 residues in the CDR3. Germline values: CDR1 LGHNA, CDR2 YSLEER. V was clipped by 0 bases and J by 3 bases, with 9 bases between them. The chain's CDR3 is CASSQDTGDYEQYF. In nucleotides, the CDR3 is TGCGCCAGCAGCCAAGATACAGGCGACTACGAGCAGTACTTC.

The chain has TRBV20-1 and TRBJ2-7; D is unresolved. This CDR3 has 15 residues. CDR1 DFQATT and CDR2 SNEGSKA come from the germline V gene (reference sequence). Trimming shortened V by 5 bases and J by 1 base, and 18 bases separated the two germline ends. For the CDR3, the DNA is TGCAGTGCTGCGATCTCCGGGCCCCATTCCTACGAGCAGTACTTC. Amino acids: CSAAISGPHSYEQYF.

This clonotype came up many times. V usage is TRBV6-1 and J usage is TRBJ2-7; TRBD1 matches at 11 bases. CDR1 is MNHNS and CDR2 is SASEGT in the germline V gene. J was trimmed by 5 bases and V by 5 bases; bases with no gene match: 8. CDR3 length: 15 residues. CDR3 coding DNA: TGTGCCAGCAGTCGCCGGCCGGGACAGGGGGACGAGCAGTACTTC. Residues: CASSRRPGQGDEQYF.

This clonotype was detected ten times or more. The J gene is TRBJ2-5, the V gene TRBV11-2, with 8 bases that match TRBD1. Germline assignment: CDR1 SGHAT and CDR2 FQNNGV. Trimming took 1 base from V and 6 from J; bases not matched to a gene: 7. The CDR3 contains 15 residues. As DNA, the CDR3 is TGTGCCAGCAGCTTAGTTCCGGGACAGGACCAGACCCAGTACTTC. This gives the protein CASSLVPGQDQTQYF.

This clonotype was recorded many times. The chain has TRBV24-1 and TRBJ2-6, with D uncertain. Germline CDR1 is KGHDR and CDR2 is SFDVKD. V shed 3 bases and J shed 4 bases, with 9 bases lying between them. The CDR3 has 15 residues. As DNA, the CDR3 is TGTGCCACCAGTGATCGCCAAGCCGGGGCCAACGTCCTGACTTTC. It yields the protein CATSDRQAGANVLTF.

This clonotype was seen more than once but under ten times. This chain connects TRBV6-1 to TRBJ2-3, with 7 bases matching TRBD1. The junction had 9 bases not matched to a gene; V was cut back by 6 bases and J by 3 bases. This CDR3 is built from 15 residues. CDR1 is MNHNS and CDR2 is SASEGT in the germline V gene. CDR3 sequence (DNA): TGTGCCAGCAGAGGCAAACAGGGGATAACAGATACGCAGTATTTT. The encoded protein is CASRGKQGITDTQYF.

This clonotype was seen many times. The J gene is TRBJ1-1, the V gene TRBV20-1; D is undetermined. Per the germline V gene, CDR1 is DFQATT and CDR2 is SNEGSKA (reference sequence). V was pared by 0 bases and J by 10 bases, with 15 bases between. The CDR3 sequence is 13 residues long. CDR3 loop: CSARDLMRVRAFF. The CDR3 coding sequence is TGCAGTGCTAGAGATCTTATGAGGGTAAGAGCTTTCTTT.

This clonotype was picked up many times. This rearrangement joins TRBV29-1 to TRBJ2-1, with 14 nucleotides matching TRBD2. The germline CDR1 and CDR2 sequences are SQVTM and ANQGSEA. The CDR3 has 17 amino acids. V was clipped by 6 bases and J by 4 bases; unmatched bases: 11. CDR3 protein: CSVSGTSGSRGYNEQFF. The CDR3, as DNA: TGCAGCGTATCCGGGACTAGCGGGAGCCGGGGGTACAATGAGCAGTTCTTC.

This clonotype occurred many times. This chain's CDR3 is CASSFLGGGNTEAFF. CDR3 nucleotide sequence: TGTGCCAGCAGCTTTCTAGGGGGGGGGAACACTGAAGCTTTCTTT. V gene TRBV7-8 combines with J gene TRBJ1-1; D is perhaps TRBD1 (6 bases). CDR1 and CDR2 from the germline V gene are SGHVS and FQNEAQ. The CDR3 is 15 amino acids. V was cut by 3 bases and J by 1 base, with 12 bases left in between.

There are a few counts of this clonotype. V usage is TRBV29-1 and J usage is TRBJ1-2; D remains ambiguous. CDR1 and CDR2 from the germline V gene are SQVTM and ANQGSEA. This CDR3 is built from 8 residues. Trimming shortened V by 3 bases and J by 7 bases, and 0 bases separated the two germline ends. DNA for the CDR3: TGCAGCGTTGATGGCTACACCTTC. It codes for CSVDGYTF.